This T cell receptor (beta chain) was retrieved from a study of vaccination effects on CD4 cells after COVID-19. General study results and limits: Clones induced by infection and by vaccine showed marked clonal contraction late after vaccination.

With respect to this clone: The antigen is not known.

Trimming removed 2 bases from V and 0 bases from J, with 4 bases in between. The germline CDR1 and CDR2 sequences are SQVTM and ANQGSEA. This CDR3 is built from 12 residues. Viral peptide pools were used in the ViraFEST assay to expand antigen-specific CD4+ T cells, and sequencing came afterward. CD4+ T cells were isolated after around ten days of culture. Participants received two doses of either the BNT162b2 or mRNA-1273 vaccine. Every well got around 2 million PBMC, which were grown with around 11 IU/ml IL-2 and about 9.7 ug/ml peptides. Fresh IL-2-containing medium replaced half the medium on days 3 and 7. Sequencing was performed with immunoSEQ multiplex PCR; in TCRdb, only in-frame clones are kept and a portion is missing. This sample has roughly 63,000 clones; just under 80% occur once, and the top ten carry roughly 2%.

This chain uses TRBV29-1 with TRBJ2-5, with D unresolved. This sample comprised CD4+ T cells from PBMCs cultured with HCoV-OC43 spike peptides, obtained after COVID-19 vaccination. Subset meaning: HCoV-OC43 spike overlapping peptide pool stimulation. This sequence was found in a human donor who received a COVID-19 vaccine. The CDR3 reads CSVEQYQETQYF. The CDR3 region has the DNA TGCAGCGTTGAACAGTACCAAGAGACCCAGTACTTC.